This T cell receptor (beta chain) is drawn from a study of CD8+ T cells in alopecia areata. In the study overall: Treatment comprised oral tofacitinib, 5 to 10 mg twice daily, in treated patients. The study's findings and limits: Uncertain still, given a single nonresponder, is whether baseline CD8+ expansion links to response.

cDNA prepared by RNA extraction and subsequent reverse transcription served as the template for sequencing. Profiling relied on immunoSEQ multiplex PCR, and the TCRdb table lists in-frame clones only, not all of them. The sample contains roughly 200,000 clones, around two fifths of which appear only once. CDR3 size: 13 residues. Germline V gene lookup returns CDR1 SQVTM and CDR2 ANQGSEA. The germline V and J ends were trimmed by 4 bases and 0 bases, with 9 bases remaining between them. As to treatment: oral pan-JAK inhibitor, 5-10 mg twice daily. PBMC-derived CD4+ and CD8+ T cells were sorted. Only a few counts were recorded for this clone. What it recognizes is unknown.

V and J are TRBV29-1 and TRBJ1-1, with D unresolved. The sequence derives from a human donor with alopecia areata. The sequencing here drew on CD4+ T cells sorted from blood, taken at approximately week 30, from a patient treated with tofacitinib. CDR3 in DNA: TGCAGCGTTGCCTACACCTTGAACACTGAAGCTTTCTTT. It yields the protein CSVAYTLNTEAFF.